The 24 T cell receptor beta chains given below trace back to one sample, sequenced in a study of blood T cell repertoires in COVID-19. Assay used: immunoSEQ multiplex PCR; TCRdb lists only in-frame clones, some missing. The sample has more than 300,000 clones, about 87% seen once; the top ten hold about 10%. Sequences were obtained from peripheral blood. These receptors all stem from a woman in her 30s with COVID-19, enrolled during active disease.

The J gene is TRBJ2-2, the V gene TRBV18, with D possibly TRBD1 on 5 matching bases. The CDR3 is made up of 14 amino acids. In germline, CDR1 is KGHSH, CDR2 LQKENI. V was cut by 5 bases and J by 6 bases, with 13 bases left in between. The CDR3 is CASSSQDSAGELFF. As DNA, the CDR3 is TGTGCCAGCTCATCTCAAGACAGTGCCGGGGAGCTGTTTTTT.

This clone has only a few counts. The CDR3 DNA reads as TGTGCCAGCACCGGGGATGGGGTACCCGGGGAGCTGTTTTTT. It codes for CASTGDGVPGELFF. The rearrangement links TRBV5-5 to TRBJ2-2; possible D gene TRBD2, 5 bases. The CDR3 spans 14 residues. The V gene's germline CDR1 is SGHKS and CDR2 YYEKEE (reference sequence). Trimming took 6 bases from V and 6 from J, leaving 15 bases between them.

The chain is built from TRBV19 and TRBJ2-2, with 9 nucleotides matching TRBD1. This CDR3 comprises 16 residues. With 6 bases clipped from V and 7 bases from J, the junction kept 12 bases outside the gene matches. The germline CDR1 and CDR2 sequences are LNHDA and SQIVND (reference sequence). The CDR3 region is CASSPAGQGLGGELFF. The CDR3 region has the DNA TGTGCCAGTAGCCCGGCAGGACAGGGGTTAGGCGGGGAGCTGTTTTTT.

This clone has a handful of counts. The genes are TRBV6-5 and TRBJ2-6, with a tentative D call TRBD1 (6 bases). V was shortened by 0 bases and J by 0 bases, with 6 bases between the two germline ends. Germline V CDR1 and CDR2: MNHEY, SVGAGI. This CDR3 is built from 16 residues. The CDR3 spells CASSYSTGSGANVLTF. The DNA for the CDR3 is TGTGCCAGCAGTTACTCGACAGGCTCTGGGGCCAACGTCCTGACTTTC.

V is TRBV6-1 and J is TRBJ1-5; 12 nucleotides agree with TRBD1. V shed 5 bases and J 6 bases; nucleotides not matched to a gene: 5. CDR1 and CDR2 (germline): MNHNS, SASEGT. This CDR3 spans 15 amino acids. Written as DNA, the CDR3 is TGTGCCAGCAGTTCGGGGGACAGGGGGCTTCAGCCCCAGCATTTT. Protein: CASSSGDRGLQPQHF.

The genes are TRBV13 and TRBJ2-7, with D perhaps TRBD1 (6 bases). The germline V gene has CDR1 PRHDT and CDR2 FYEKMQ (reference sequence). Between the trimmed V and J ends, which lost 6 bases and 1 base, there was a span of 22 bases. CDR3 length equals 17 residues. CDR3 nucleotide sequence: TGTGCCAGCAGTTTTTCGACCGGGACAAGGGAATCCTACGAGCAGTACTTC. It encodes CASSFSTGTRESYEQYF. The full variable domain, rest sourced from reference TRBV13 and TRBJ2-7, is AAGVIQSPRHLIKEKRETATLKCYPIPRHDTVYWYQQGPGQDPQFLISFYEKMQSDKGSIPDRFSAQQFSDYHSELNMSSLELGDSALYFCASSFSTGTRESYEQYFGPGTRLTVT.

The rearrangement uses TRBV5-4 and TRBJ2-4, with 8 bases aligning to TRBD1. Unmatched junction bases numbered 8, after V lost 4 bases and J lost 5 bases. Germline CDR1 reads SGHNT; CDR2 reads YYREEE (reference sequence). CDR3 length: 15 residues. CDR3 bases: TGTGCCAGCAGCGGACCACCGACAGGGGAAAACATTCAGTACTTC. This translates into CASSGPPTGENIQYF.

The CDR3 DNA sequence: TGTGCCAGCAGTCGGGACAACCAAGAGACCCAGTACTTC. The encoded protein is CASSRDNQETQYF. The V and J genes are TRBV7-3 and TRBJ2-5; TRBD1 might be the D (6 bases). V dropped 6 bases and J dropped 0 bases, with 8 bases sitting between them. CDR3 size: 13 residues. Germline V gene lookup returns CDR1 SGHTA and CDR2 FQGTGA. The variable domain in full, with the rest retrieved from reference TRBV7-3 and TRBJ2-5, is GAGVSQTPSNKVTEKGKYVELRCDPISGHTALYWYRQSLGQGPEFLIYFQGTGAADDSGLPNDRFFAVRPEGSVSTLKIQRTERGDSAVYLCASSRDNQETQYFGPGTRLLVL.

The V and J genes are TRBV4-1 and TRBJ2-1; TRBD2 aligns across 9 bases. CDR3 length: 15 residues. The V gene end was trimmed by 5 bases and the J gene end by 7 bases; junction bases not matched to a gene: 9. Looked up from germline, CDR1 is MGHRA and CDR2 is YSYEKL. The CDR3 spells CASSVVAGVENEQFF. Written as DNA, the CDR3 is TGCGCCAGCAGCGTCGTAGCGGGAGTTGAGAATGAGCAGTTCTTC.

The chain couples TRBV29-1 to TRBJ2-7, with TRBD1 identical over 8 bases. The CDR3 consists of 14 residues. The germline CDR1 and CDR2 sequences are SQVTM and ANQGSEA. V shed 2 bases, J shed 4 bases, and the junction held 7 bases outside the gene matches. The CDR3 sequence: CSVEYPGGLYEQYF. DNA of the CDR3: TGCAGCGTTGAATATCCAGGGGGCTTGTACGAGCAGTACTTC.

The chain couples TRBV7-2 to TRBJ1-5, with TRBD1 matching over 10 bases. Germline CDR1 SGHTA, CDR2 FQGNSA. The CDR3 runs to 15 residues. With V trimmed by 1 base and J by 6 bases, 3 bases remained unmatched. In nucleotides, the CDR3 is TGTGCCAGCAGCTTAGGACAGGGGGCGGGTCAGCCCCAGCATTTT. Translating it yields CASSLGQGAGQPQHF.

The rearrangement joins TRBV27 to TRBJ2-7; D is unclear. This CDR3 has 14 amino acids. The V end lost 5 bases, the J end lost 6 bases, and 17 bases lay between the germline ends. Per germline, CDR1 MNHEY and CDR2 SMNVEV (reference sequence). The CDR3, as DNA: TGTGCCAGCAGTCCCGAAAACCGTCGCGGCGAGCAGTACTTC. Translating it yields CASSPENRRGEQYF.

V is TRBV2 and J is TRBJ2-1, with 8 bases aligning to TRBD2. Losses at the gene ends were 5 bases for V and 9 bases for J; bases not matched to a gene: 9. The V gene's germline CDR1 is SNHLY and CDR2 FYNNEI. This CDR3 comprises 14 residues. Here the CDR3 DNA reads TGTGCCAGCAGTAGCGGGAGTGGCGCCAGTGAGCAGTTCTTC. This translates into CASSSGSGASEQFF.

The chain links TRBV9 to TRBJ2-2, with a possible D match to TRBD2 (6 bases). The germline CDR1 and CDR2 sequences are SGDLS and YYNGEE. The V end lost 2 bases, the J end lost 4 bases, and 9 bases lay between the germline ends. CDR3 size: 14 residues. The CDR3 reads CASSVPGLTGELFF. DNA of the CDR3: TGTGCCAGCAGCGTCCCGGGACTCACCGGGGAGCTGTTTTTT.

The chain recombines TRBV5-4 with TRBJ2-1; D unclear. The CDR3 runs to 15 residues. The V end was cut by 4 bases, the J end by 6 bases, with 17 bases between. CDR1 and CDR2 from the germline V gene are SGHNT and YYREEE (reference sequence). CDR3 residues: CASSLSAPSANEQFF. CDR3 DNA sequence: TGTGCCAGCAGCCTATCCGCTCCGTCCGCCAATGAGCAGTTCTTC.

This clone was seen once. This chain joins TRBV6-2 or TRBV6-3 and TRBJ2-1, with D unclear. CDR3 length: 11 residues. CDR1 MNHEY and CDR2 SVGEGT come from the germline V gene. V dropped 2 bases and J dropped 7 bases, with 3 bases sitting between them. As DNA, the CDR3 is TGTGCCAGCAGTTACCTAAATGAGCAGTTCTTC. Residues: CASSYLNEQFF.

A single count supports this clone. The chain employs TRBV3-1 (or the pseudogene TRBV3-2) and TRBJ2-3; TRBD1 matches at 8 bases. J gave up 3 bases and V 0 bases, and 2 bases lay outside the gene matches. CDR3 length equals 15 residues. Germline CDR1 reads LGHDT; CDR2 reads YNNKEL (reference sequence). The DNA for the CDR3 is TGTGCCAGCAGCCAAGAGGACAGGGTTACAGATACGCAGTATTTT. Its protein is CASSQEDRVTDTQYF.

This clone was seen a handful of times. V usage is TRBV11-2 and J usage is TRBJ1-1; 10 positions agree with TRBD1. V was clipped by 4 bases and J by 0 bases; unmatched bases: 5. The length of the CDR3 is 16 residues. Germline CDR1 and CDR2: SGHAT and FQNNGV. CDR3 in DNA: TGTGCCAGCAGCTGGGGACAGGGGCTGATGAACACTGAAGCTTTCTTT. It specifies CASSWGQGLMNTEAFF.

The chain combines TRBV9 with TRBJ1-1; D ambiguous. Between the trimmed V and J ends, which lost 2 bases and 5 bases, there was a span of 13 bases. The CDR3 contains 14 residues. Germline values: CDR1 SGDLS, CDR2 YYNGEE. The CDR3 protein is CASSVDPRVTEAFF. The CDR3 DNA follows: TGTGCCAGCAGCGTCGATCCGAGGGTGACTGAAGCTTTCTTT.

V usage is TRBV5-1 and J usage is TRBJ2-3; 7 bases match TRBD2. Germline values: CDR1 SGHRS, CDR2 YFSETQ. CDR3 size: 16 residues. After removal of 0 bases from V and 2 bases from J, the junction contained 6 bases not matched to a gene. CDR3 loop: CASSLALREPTDTQYF. The CDR3 DNA reads as TGCGCCAGCAGCTTGGCTCTGCGGGAGCCCACAGATACGCAGTATTTT. Variable domain in full (rest from reference TRBV5-1 and TRBJ2-3): KAGVTQTPRYLIKTRGQQVTLSCSPISGHRSVSWYQQTPGQGLQFLFEYFSETQRNKGNFPGRFSGRQFSNSRSEMNVSTLELGDSALYLCASSLALREPTDTQYFGPGTRLTVL.

V and J are TRBV5-5 and TRBJ2-4, with D possibly being TRBD2 (7 bases). Trimming removed 5 bases from V and 0 bases from J, with 12 bases in between. This CDR3 has 15 residues. CDR1 SGHKS and CDR2 YYEKEE come from the germline V gene (reference sequence). CDR3 region: CASRGGDLAKNIQYF. DNA for the CDR3: TGTGCCAGCAGAGGGGGGGACCTAGCCAAAAACATTCAGTACTTC.

The V call is TRBV7-6, the J call TRBJ2-3, with D perhaps matching TRBD1 (7 bases). The length of the CDR3 is 16 residues. Germline CDR1 and CDR2: SGHVS and FNYEAQ. V lost 1 base and J 2 bases, leaving 13 bases between the germline ends. The CDR3 bases are TGTGCCAGCAGCTTAGGGGCAGGGGGGTACACAGATACGCAGTATTTT. Its protein product is CASSLGAGGYTDTQYF.

This clone was counted between two and nine times. The V call is TRBV5-1, the J call TRBJ1-1; D remains unclear. The CDR3 has 15 residues. Germline V gene data show CDR1 as SGHRS and CDR2 as YFSETQ. V was clipped by 5 bases and J by 0 bases, with 14 bases between them. DNA of the CDR3: TGCGCCAGCAGTTCCTCGGTGCAAATGAACACTGAAGCTTTCTTT. Protein product: CASSSSVQMNTEAFF.

J is TRBJ1-5 and V is TRBV12-3 or TRBV12-4, with 7 bases fitting TRBD1. Germline trimming cut 6 bases from V and 6 bases from J; bases unmatched to any gene: 5. CDR3 length: 13 residues. Here the CDR3 DNA reads TGTGCCAGCAGGACAGGGTCGAGTCAGCCCCAGCATTTT. Translated: CASRTGSSQPQHF.